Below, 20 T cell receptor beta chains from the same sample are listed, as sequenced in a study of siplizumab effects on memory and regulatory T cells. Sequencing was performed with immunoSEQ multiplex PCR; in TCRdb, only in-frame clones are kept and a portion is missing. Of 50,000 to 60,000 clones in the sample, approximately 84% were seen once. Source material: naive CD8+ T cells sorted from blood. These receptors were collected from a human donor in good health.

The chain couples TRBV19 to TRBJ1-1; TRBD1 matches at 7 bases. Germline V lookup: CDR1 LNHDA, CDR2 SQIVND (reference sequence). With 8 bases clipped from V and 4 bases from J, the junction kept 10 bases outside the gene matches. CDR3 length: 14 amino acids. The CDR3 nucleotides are TGTGCCAGTTTACAGGGGCCGGTTGGCACTGAAGCTTTCTTT. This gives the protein CASLQGPVGTEAFF.

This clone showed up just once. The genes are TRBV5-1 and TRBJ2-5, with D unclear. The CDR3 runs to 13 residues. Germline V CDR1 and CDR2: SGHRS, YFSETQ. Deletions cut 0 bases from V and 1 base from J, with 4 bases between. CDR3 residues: CASSLEAQETQYF. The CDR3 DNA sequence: TGCGCCAGCAGCTTGGAGGCCCAAGAGACCCAGTACTTC.

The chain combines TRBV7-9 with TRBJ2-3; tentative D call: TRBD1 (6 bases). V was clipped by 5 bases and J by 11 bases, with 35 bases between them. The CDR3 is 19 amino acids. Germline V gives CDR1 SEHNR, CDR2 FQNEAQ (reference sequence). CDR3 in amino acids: CASSPRPLGRGSLSRGQYF. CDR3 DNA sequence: TGTGCCAGCAGCCCTAGGCCCTTAGGAAGGGGGAGTCTTTCAAGGGGGCAGTATTTT.

The CDR3 nucleotides are TGTGCCAGCAGCCCGTTGATGGGCGGGAGAGAGTCCCATGAGCAGTTCTTC. Its protein is CASSPLMGGRESHEQFF. This chain links TRBV9 with TRBJ2-1; 7 bases map to TRBD2. The V segment lost 4 bases and the J segment 8 bases; nucleotides outside the gene matches: 18. The CDR3 is 17 residues long. Germline V gene data show CDR1 as SGDLS and CDR2 as YYNGEE.

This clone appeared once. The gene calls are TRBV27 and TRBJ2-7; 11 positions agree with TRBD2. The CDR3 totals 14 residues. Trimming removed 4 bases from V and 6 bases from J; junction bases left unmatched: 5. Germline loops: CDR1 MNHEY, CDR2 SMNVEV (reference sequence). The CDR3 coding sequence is TGTGCCAGCAGTTCGGGACTAGCGGCCTTCGAGCAGTACTTC. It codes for CASSSGLAAFEQYF.

CDR3 protein: CASSLETQYF. The CDR3 DNA follows: TGTGCCAGCTCCCTCGAGACCCAGTACTTC. The chain combines TRBV25-1 with TRBJ2-5; D is undetermined. Trimming left V 8 bases short and J 5 bases short, with 6 bases between. The germline V gene has CDR1 MGHDK and CDR2 SYGVNS. The CDR3 has 10 residues.

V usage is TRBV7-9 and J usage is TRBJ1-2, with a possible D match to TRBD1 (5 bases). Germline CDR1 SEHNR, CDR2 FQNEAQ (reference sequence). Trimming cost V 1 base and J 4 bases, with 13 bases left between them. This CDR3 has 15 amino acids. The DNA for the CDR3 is TGTGCCAGCAGCTTAGGAAACCAGGGCATCTATGGCTACACCTTC. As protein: CASSLGNQGIYGYTF.

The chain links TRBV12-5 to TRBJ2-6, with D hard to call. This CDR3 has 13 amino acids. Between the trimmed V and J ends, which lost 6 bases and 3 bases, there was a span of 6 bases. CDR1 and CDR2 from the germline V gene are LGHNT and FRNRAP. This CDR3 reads CASGPLGANVLTF. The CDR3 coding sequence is TGTGCTAGTGGCCCGCTTGGGGCCAACGTCCTGACTTTC.

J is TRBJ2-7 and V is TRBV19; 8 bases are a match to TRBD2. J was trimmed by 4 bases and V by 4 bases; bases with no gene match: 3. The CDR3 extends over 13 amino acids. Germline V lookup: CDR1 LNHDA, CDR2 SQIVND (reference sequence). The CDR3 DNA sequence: TGTGCCAGTAGTAACAGCGGGGGATACGAGCAGTACTTC. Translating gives CASSNSGGYEQYF.

CDR3 nucleotide sequence: TGTGCCAGCAGCTACAGTCCCGGACAGGGGAACACTGAAGCTTTCTTT. This gives the protein CASSYSPGQGNTEAFF. The rearrangement joins TRBV13 to TRBJ1-1; 8 nucleotides agree with TRBD1. J gave up 1 base and V 4 bases, and 8 bases lay outside the gene matches. Germline lookup yields CDR1 PRHDT and CDR2 FYEKMQ (reference sequence). The CDR3 loop spans 16 amino acids.

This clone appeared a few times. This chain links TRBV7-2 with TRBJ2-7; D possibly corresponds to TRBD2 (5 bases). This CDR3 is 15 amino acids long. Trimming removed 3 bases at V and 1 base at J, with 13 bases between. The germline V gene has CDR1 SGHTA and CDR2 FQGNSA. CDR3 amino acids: CASSFLGGPSYEQYF. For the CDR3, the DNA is TGTGCCAGCAGCTTTTTGGGCGGGCCTTCCTACGAGCAGTACTTC.

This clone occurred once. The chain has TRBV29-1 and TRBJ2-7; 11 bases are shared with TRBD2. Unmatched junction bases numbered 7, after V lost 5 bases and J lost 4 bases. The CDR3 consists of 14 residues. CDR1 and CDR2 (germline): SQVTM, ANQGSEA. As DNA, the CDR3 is TGCAGCGTTAGCGAGACTAGCGGGATATACGAGCAGTACTTC. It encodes CSVSETSGIYEQYF.

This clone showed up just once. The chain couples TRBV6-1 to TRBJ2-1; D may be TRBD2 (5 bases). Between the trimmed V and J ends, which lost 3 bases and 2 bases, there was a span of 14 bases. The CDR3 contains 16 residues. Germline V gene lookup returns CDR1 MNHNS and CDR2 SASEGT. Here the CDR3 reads CASSDELAFPYNEQFF. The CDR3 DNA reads TGTGCCAGCAGTGATGAGCTAGCCTTCCCCTACAATGAGCAGTTCTTC.

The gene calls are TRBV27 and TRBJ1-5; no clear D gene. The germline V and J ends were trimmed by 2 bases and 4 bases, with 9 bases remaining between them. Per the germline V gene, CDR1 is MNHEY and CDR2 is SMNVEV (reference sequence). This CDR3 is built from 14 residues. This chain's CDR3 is CASSLSGVNQPQHF. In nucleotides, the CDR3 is TGTGCCAGCAGTTTAAGTGGGGTGAATCAGCCCCAGCATTTT.

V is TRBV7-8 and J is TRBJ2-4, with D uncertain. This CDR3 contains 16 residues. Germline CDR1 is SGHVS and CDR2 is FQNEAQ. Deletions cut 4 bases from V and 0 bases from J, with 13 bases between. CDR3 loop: CASSSTSGPAKNIQYF. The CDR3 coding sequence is TGTGCCAGCAGCTCCACCTCCGGGCCAGCCAAAAACATTCAGTACTTC.

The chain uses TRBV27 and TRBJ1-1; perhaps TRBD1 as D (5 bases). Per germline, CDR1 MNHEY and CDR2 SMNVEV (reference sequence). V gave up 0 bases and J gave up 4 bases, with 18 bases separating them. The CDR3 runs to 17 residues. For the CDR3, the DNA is TGTGCCAGCAGTTTATCGATCGGGGCTGGCTTGGGCACTGAAGCTTTCTTT. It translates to CASSLSIGAGLGTEAFF.

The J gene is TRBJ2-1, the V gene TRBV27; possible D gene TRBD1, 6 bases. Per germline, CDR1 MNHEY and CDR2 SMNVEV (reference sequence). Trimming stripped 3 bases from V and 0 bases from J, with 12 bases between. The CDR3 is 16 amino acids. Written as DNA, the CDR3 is TGTGCCAGCAGTTTTTCCCGGGACAACTCCTACAATGAGCAGTTCTTC. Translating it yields CASSFSRDNSYNEQFF.

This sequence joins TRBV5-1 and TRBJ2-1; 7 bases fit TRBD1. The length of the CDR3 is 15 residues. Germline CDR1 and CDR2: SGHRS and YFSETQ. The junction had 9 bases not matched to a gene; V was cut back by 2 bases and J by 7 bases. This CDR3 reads CASSFHVGQQNEQFF. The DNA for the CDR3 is TGCGCCAGCAGCTTCCACGTGGGACAGCAGAATGAGCAGTTCTTC.

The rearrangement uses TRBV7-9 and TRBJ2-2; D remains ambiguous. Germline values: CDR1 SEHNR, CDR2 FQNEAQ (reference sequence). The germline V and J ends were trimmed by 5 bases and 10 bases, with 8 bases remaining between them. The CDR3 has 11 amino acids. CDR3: CASSPMEELFF. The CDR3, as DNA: TGTGCCAGCAGCCCCATGGAGGAGCTGTTTTTT.

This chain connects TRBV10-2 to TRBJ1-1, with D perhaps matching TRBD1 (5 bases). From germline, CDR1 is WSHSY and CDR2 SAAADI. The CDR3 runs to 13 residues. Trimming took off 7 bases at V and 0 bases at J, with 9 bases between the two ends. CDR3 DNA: TGCGCCAGCAACGAGGGGATGAACACTGAAGCTTTCTTT. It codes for CASNEGMNTEAFF.